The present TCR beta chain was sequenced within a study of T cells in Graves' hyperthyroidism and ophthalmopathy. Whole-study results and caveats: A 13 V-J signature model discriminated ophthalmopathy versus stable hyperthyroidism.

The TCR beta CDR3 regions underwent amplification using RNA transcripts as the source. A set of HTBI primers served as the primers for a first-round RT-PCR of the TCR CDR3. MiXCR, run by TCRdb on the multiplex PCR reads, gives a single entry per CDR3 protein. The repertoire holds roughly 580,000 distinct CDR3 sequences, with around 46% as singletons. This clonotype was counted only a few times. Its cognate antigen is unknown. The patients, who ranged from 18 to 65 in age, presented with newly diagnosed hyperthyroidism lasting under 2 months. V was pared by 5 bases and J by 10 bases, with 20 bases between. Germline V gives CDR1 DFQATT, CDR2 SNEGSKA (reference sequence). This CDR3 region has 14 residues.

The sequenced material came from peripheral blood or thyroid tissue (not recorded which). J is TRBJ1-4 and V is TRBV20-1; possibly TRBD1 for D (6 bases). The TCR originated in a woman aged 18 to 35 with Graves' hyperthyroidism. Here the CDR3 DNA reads TGCAGTGCTGCTAACAGGGAGGGAGTCGGAAAACTGTTTTTT. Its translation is CSAANREGVGKLFF.